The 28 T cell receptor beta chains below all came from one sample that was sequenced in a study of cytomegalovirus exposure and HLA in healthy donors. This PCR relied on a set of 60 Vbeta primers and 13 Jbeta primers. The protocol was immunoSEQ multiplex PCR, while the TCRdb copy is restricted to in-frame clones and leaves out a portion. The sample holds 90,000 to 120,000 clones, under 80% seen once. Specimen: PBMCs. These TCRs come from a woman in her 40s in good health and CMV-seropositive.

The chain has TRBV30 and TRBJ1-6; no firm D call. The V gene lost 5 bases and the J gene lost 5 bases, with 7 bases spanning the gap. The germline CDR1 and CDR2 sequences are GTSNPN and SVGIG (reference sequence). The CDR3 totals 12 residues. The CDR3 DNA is TGTGCCTGGGGAGGGAATAATTCACCCCTCCACTTT. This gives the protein CAWGGNNSPLHF.

The CDR3: CASSLDTGGELFF. The DNA for the CDR3 is TGTGCCAGCAGCTTAGACACGGGCGGGGAGCTGTTTTTT. The chain couples TRBV7-9 to TRBJ2-2; D gene unclear. The CDR3 length is 13 residues. CDR1 and CDR2 from the germline V gene are SEHNR and FQNEAQ (reference sequence). Deletions cut 1 base from V and 7 bases from J, with 7 bases between. The full variable domain, completed using reference TRBV7-9 and TRBJ2-2, is DTGVSQNPRHKITKRGQNVTFRCDPISEHNRLYWYRQTLGQGPEFLTYFQNEAQLEKSRLLSDRFSAERPKGSFSTLEIQRTEQGDSAMYLCASSLDTGGELFFGEGSRLTVL.

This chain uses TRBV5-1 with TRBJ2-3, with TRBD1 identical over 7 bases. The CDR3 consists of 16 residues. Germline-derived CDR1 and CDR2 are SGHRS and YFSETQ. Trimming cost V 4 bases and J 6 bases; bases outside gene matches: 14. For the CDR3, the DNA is TGCGCCAGCAGCCGACCGGGACAGACAACCCGGGATACGCAGTATTTT. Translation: CASSRPGQTTRDTQYF.

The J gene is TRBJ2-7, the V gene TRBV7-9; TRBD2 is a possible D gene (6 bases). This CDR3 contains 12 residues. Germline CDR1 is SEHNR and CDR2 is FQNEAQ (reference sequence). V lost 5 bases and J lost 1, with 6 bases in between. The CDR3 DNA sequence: TGTGCCAGCAGCCGGGAGTCCTACGAGCAGTACTTC. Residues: CASSRESYEQYF.

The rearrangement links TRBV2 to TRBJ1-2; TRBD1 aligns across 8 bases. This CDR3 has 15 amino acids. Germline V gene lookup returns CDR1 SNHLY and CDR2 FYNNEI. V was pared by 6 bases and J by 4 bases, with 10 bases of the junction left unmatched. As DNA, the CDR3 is TGTGCCAGCAGCCCAGGACAGGGCGGGATCTATGGCTACACCTTC. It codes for CASSPGQGGIYGYTF.

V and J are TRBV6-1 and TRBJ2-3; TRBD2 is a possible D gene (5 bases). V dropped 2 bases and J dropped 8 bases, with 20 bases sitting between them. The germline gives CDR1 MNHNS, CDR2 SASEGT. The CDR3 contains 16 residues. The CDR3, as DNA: TGTGCCAGCAGTGAATCGGTCTCTCACAGTGGAGGTACGCAGTATTTT. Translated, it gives CASSESVSHSGGTQYF.

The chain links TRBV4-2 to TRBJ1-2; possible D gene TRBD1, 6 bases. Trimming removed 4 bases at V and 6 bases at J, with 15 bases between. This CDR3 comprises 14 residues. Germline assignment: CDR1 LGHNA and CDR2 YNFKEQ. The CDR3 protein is CASSPLDSKDGYTF. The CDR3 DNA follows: TGTGCCAGCAGCCCCTTGGACAGCAAGGATGGCTACACCTTC.

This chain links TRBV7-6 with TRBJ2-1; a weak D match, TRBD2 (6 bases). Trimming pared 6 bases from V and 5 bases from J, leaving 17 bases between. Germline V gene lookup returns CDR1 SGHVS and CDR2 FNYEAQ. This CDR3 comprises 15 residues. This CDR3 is CASSSVPGENNEQFF. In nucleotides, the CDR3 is TGTGCCAGCAGTTCAGTCCCGGGGGAGAACAATGAGCAGTTCTTC.

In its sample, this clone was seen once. CDR3 region: CASSLVGGSYEQYF. CDR3 in DNA: TGTGCCAGCAGCTTAGTAGGGGGCTCCTACGAGCAGTACTTC. The chain has TRBV11-2 and TRBJ2-7; D is perhaps TRBD1 (6 bases). Germline loops: CDR1 SGHAT, CDR2 FQNNGV. The CDR3 loop spans 14 amino acids. V was trimmed by 1 base and J by 0 bases, leaving 7 bases between them.

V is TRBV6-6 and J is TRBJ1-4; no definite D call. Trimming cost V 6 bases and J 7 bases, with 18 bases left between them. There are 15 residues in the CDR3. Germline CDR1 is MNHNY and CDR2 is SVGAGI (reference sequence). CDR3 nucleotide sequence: TGTGCCAGCAGAAACCAGGAGGGCTGGGCTGAAAAACTGTTTTTT. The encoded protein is CASRNQEGWAEKLFF.

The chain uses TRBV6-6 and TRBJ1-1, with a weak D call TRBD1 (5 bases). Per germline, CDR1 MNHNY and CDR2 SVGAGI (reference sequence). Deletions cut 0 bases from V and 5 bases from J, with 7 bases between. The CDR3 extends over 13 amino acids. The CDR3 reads CASSYSGGTEAFF. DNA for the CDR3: TGTGCCAGCAGTTACTCGGGGGGAACTGAAGCTTTCTTT.

The CDR3 region has the DNA TGTGCCAGCAGTGAAGCCGGAGCCCGGACAGGGCACGGCTACACCTTC. Translation: CASSEAGARTGHGYTF. The chain joins TRBV2 to TRBJ1-2, with TRBD1 identical over 8 bases. The germline CDR1 and CDR2 sequences are SNHLY and FYNNEI. The CDR3 spans 16 residues. The trim removed 0 bases at V and 8 bases at J, leaving 11 bases unmatched.

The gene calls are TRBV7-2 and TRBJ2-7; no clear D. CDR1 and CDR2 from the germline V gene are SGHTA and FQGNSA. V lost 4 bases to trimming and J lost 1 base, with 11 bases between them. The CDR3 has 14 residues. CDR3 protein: CASSWSRESYEQYF. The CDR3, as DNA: TGTGCCAGCAGCTGGTCTCGCGAGTCCTACGAGCAGTACTTC.

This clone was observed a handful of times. The CDR3 DNA is TGTGCCAGCAGCTTACGCGGGACTAGCGGGGAGAGCTCCTACAATGAGCAGTTCTTC. Translating it yields CASSLRGTSGESSYNEQFF. This chain connects TRBV7-3 to TRBJ2-1, with 13 bases fitting TRBD2. Germline V gene sequence: CDR1 SGHTA, CDR2 FQGTGA. V shed 2 bases, J shed 0 bases, and the junction held 7 bases outside the gene matches. The CDR3 is 19 residues long.

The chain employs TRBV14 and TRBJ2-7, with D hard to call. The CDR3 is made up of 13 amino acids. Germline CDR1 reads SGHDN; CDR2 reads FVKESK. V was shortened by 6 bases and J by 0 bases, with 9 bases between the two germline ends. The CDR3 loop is CASSWASSYEQYF. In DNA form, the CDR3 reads TGTGCCAGCAGTTGGGCGTCCTCCTACGAGCAGTACTTC.

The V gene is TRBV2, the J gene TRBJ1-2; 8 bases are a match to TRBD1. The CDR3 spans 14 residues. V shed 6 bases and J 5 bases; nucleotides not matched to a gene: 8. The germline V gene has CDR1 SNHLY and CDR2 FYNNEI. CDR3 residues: CASSPRGRKYGYTF. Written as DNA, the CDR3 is TGTGCCAGCAGCCCCAGGGGGCGCAAGTATGGCTACACCTTC.

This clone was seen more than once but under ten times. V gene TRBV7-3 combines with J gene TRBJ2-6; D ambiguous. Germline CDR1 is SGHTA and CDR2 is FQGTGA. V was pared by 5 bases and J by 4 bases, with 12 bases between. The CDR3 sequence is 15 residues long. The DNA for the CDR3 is TGTGCCAGCAGCCTAGGTGGTGGGGGGGCCAACGTCCTGACTTTC. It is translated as CASSLGGGGANVLTF.

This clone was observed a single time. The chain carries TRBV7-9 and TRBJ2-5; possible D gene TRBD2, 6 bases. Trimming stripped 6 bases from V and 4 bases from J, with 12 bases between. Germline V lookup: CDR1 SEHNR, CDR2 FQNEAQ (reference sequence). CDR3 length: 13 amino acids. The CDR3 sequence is CASSSRGGETQYF. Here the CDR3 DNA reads TGTGCCAGCAGTTCGAGGGGAGGAGAGACCCAGTACTTC.

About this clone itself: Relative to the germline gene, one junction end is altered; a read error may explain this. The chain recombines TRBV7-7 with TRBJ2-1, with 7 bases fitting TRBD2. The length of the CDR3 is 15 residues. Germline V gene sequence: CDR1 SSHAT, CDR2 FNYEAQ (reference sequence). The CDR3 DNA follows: TGTGCTAGCAGCCTAAACAGCGGGGCAACGGGTGAGCAGTTCTTC. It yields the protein CASSLNSGATGEQFF.

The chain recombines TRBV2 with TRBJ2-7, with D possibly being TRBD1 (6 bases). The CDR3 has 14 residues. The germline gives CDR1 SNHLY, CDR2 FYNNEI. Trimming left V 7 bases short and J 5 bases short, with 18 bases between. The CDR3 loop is CASKKGWPGDEQYF. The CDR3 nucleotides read TGTGCCAGCAAAAAGGGGTGGCCAGGGGACGAGCAGTACTTC.

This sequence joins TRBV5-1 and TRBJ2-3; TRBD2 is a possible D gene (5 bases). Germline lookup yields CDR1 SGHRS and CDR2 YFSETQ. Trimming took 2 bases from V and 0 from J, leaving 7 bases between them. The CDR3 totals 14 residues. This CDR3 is CASSFPGSTDTQYF. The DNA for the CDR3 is TGCGCCAGCAGCTTCCCGGGGAGCACAGATACGCAGTATTTT.

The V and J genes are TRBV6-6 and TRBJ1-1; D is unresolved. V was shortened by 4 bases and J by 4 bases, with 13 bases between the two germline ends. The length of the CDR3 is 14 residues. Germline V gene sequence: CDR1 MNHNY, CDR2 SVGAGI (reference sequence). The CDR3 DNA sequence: TGTGCCAGCAGTTTGAACGGTCGGAGCACTGAAGCTTTCTTT. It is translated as CASSLNGRSTEAFF.

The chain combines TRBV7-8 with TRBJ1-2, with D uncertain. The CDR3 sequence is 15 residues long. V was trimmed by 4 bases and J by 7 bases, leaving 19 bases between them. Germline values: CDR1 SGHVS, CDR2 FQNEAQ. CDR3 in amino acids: CASSSTSGLTGGYTF. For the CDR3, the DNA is TGTGCCAGCAGCTCGACTTCGGGTCTTACCGGTGGCTACACCTTC. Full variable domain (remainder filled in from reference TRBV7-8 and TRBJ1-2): GAGVSQSPRYKVAKRGQDVALRCDPISGHVSLFWYQQALGQGPEFLTYFQNEAQLDKSGLPSDRFFAERPEGSVSTLKIQRTQQEDSAVYLCASSSTSGLTGGYTFGSGTRLTVV.

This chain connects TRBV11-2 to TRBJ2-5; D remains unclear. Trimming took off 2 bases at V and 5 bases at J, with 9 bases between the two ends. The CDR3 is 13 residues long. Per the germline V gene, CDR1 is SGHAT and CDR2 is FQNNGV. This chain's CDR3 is CASSLMARETQYF. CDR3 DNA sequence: TGTGCCAGCAGCTTAATGGCCAGGGAGACCCAGTACTTC.

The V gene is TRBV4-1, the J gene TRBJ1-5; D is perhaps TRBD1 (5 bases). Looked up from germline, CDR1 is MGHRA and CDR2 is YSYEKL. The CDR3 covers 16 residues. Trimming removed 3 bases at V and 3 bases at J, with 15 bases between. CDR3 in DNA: TGCGCCAGCAGCCACAGCCGGGACTCCTTCAATCAGCCCCAGCATTTT. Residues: CASSHSRDSFNQPQHF.

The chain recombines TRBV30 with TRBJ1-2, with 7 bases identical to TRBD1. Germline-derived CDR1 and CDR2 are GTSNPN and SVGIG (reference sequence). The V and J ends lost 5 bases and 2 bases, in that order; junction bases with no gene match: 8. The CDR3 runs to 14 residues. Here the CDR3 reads CAWHRDRANYGYTF. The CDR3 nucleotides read TGTGCCTGGCACCGCGACAGGGCCAACTATGGCTACACCTTC. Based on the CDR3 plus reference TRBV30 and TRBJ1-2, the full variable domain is SQTIHQWPATLVQPVGSPLSLECTVEGTSNPNLYWYRQAAGRGLQLLFYSVGIGQISSEVPQNLSASRPQDRQFILSSKKLLLSDSGFYLCAWHRDRANYGYTFGSGTRLTVV.

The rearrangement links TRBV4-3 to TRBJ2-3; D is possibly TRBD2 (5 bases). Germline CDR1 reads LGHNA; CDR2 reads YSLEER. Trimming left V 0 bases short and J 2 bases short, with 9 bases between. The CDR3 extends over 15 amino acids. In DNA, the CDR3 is TGCGCCAGCAGCCAAGATAGGAGGACCACAGATACGCAGTATTTT. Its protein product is CASSQDRRTTDTQYF.

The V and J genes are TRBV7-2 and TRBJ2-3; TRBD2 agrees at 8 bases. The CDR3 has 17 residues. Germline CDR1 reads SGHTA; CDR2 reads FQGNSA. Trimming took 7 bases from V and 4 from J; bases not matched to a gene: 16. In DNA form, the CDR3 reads TGTGCCAGCACGAGGCCAGCGGGGGCCCCCACCGCAGATACGCAGTATTTT. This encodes CASTRPAGAPTADTQYF. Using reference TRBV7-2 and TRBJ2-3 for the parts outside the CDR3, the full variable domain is GAGVSQSPSNKVTEKGKDVELRCDPISGHTALYWYRQSLGQGLEFLIYFQGNSAPDKSGLPSDRFSAERTGGSVSTLTIQRTQQEDSAVYLCASTRPAGAPTADTQYFGPGTRLTVL.